This TCR beta chain was observed in a study of T cell responses to AZD1222 COVID-19 vaccine. Study as a whole: Whether given at about 4 or about 12 weeks, second doses were pooled. Whole-study findings and limits: Donors in the cohort were predominantly white British and more often female, and clonal diversity was possibly underestimated. Nearly half of the spike-specific TCRs reportedly recognize variant regions that carry no mutations.

CDR3 length: 19 residues. J was trimmed by 3 bases and V by 2 bases; bases with no gene match: 10. Germline-derived CDR1 and CDR2 are MNHEY and SVGEGT. TCRdb's table, derived via immunoSEQ multiplex PCR, lists solely in-frame clones and lacks some. This table holds around 180,000 clones, about 91% found once. This clone has just one count. Antigen unknown. The sequence came from an adult in good health. This specimen consisted of peripheral blood, obtained on day 0 of AZD1222 vaccination. This sequence joins TRBV6-2 or TRBV6-3 and TRBJ2-1, with TRBD2 matching over 13 bases. The CDR3 loop is CASSYPGTSGTGLYNEQFF. The CDR3 DNA reads TGTGCCAGCAGTTACCCCGGGACTAGCGGGACGGGCCTCTACAATGAGCAGTTCTTC.